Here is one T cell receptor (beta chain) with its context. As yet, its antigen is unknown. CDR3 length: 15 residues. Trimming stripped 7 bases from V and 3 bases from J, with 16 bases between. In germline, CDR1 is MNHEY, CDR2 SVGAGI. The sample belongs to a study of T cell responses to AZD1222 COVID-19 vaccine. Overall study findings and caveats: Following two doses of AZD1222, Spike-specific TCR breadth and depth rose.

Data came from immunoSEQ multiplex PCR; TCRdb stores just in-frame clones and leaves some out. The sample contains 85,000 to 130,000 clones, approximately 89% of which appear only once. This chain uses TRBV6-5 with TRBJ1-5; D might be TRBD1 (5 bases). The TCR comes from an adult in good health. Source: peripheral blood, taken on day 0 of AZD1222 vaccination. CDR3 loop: CASNWRGGINQPQHF. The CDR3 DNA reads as TGTGCCAGCAATTGGAGGGGTGGAATCAATCAGCCCCAGCATTTT.